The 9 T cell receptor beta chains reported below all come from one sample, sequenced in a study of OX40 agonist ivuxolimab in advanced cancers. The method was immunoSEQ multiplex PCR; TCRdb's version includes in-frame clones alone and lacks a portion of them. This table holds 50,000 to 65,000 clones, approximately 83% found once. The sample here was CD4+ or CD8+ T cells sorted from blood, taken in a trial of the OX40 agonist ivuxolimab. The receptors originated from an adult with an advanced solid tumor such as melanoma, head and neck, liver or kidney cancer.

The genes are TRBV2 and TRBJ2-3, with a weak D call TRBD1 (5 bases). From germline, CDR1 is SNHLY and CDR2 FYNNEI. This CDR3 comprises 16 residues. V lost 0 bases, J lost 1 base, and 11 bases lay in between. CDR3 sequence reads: CASSEADIWGTDTQYF. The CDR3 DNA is TGTGCCAGCAGTGAAGCGGACATATGGGGCACAGATACGCAGTATTTT.

The CDR3 loop is CASSYTQHTTQYF. In DNA form, the CDR3 reads TGTGCCAGCAGCTACACACAGCACACCACGCAGTATTTT. This chain connects TRBV7-3 to TRBJ2-3; D remains ambiguous. The V end lost 4 bases, the J end lost 9 bases, and 14 bases lay between the germline ends. From germline, CDR1 is SGHTA and CDR2 FQGTGA. The CDR3 is made up of 13 amino acids.

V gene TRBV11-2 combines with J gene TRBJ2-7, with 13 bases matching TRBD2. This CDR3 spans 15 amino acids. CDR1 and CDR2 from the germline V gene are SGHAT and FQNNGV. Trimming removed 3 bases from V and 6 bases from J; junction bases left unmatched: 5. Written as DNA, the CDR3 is TGTGCCAGCAGCTTCGGACTAGCGGGGGACGGCGAGCAGTACTTC. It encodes CASSFGLAGDGEQYF.

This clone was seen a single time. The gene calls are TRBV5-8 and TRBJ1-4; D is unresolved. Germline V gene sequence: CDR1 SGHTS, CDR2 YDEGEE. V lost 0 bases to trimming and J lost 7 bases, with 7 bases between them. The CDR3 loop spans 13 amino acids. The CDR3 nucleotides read TGTGCCAGCAGCTTGGTGGGAGGTGAAAAACTGTTTTTT. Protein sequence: CASSLVGGEKLFF.

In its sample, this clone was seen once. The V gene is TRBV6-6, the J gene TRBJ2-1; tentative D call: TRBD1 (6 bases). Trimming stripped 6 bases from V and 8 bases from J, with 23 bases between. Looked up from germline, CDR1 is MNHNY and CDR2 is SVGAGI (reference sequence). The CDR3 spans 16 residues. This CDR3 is CASSRPSSGTTDEQFF. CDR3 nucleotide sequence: TGTGCCAGCAGCCGCCCTTCTTCGGGGACAACTGATGAGCAGTTCTTC.

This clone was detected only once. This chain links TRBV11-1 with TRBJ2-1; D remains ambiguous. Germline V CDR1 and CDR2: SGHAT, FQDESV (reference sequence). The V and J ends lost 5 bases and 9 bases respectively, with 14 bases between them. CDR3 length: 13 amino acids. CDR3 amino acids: CASSPERWGEQFF. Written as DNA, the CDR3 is TGTGCCAGCAGCCCTGAGCGTTGGGGTGAGCAGTTCTTC.

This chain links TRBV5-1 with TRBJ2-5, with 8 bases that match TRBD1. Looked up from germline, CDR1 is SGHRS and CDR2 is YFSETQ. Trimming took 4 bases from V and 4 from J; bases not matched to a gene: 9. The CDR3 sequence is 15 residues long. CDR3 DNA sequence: TGCGCCAGCAGCGGAAGACAGGGGCGTAGAGAGACCCAGTACTTC. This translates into CASSGRQGRRETQYF.

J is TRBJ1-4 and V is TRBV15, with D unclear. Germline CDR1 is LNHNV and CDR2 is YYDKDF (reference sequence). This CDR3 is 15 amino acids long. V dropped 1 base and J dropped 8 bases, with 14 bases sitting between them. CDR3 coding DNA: TGTGCCACCAGCAGAGGCGGAGCCACTGGGGAAAAACTGTTTTTT. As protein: CATSRGGATGEKLFF.

CDR3 protein: CASSPGSPLYEQYF. In nucleotides, the CDR3 is TGTGCCAGCAGCCCCGGGTCCCCGCTTTACGAGCAGTACTTC. The chain employs TRBV9 and TRBJ2-7; D gene uncertain. From germline, CDR1 is SGDLS and CDR2 YYNGEE. Trimming took 4 bases from V and 4 from J, leaving 15 bases between them. CDR3 length: 14 amino acids.